Below are 21 T cell receptor beta chains sequenced from a single sample in a study of patients and donors after allogeneic stem cell transplantation. TCRdb passed the RT-PCR reads through MiXCR, listing each CDR3 protein once. The sample records under 200,000 distinct CDR3 sequences, roughly 30% being singletons. Sequenced: blood, either unsorted or a sorted T cell fraction (not recorded which). These receptors were taken from a human donor who was either an allogeneic HSCT recipient or a stem cell or donor lymphocyte infusion donor (not recorded which). It is not recorded whose cells these are; they may come from a transplant donor.

The chain couples TRBV14 to TRBJ1-2, with no clear D. CDR1 and CDR2 (germline): SGHDN, FVKESK. Deletions cut 3 bases from V and 3 bases from J, with 5 bases between. This CDR3 region has 12 residues. CDR3 sequence: CASSQDYYGYTF. The CDR3 DNA reads TGTGCCAGCAGCCAGGACTACTATGGCTACACCTTC.

The genes are TRBV28 and TRBJ2-7; D might be TRBD1 (5 bases). Germline V lookup: CDR1 MDHEN, CDR2 SYDVKM. The CDR3 extends over 14 amino acids. The V and J ends lost 7 bases and 2 bases respectively, with 15 bases between them. The CDR3 region has the DNA TGTGCCAGCACCGGAGTGGTAGGGGCCTACGAGCAGTACTTC. Translation gives CASTGVVGAYEQYF.

The CDR3 coding sequence is TGTGCCAGCAGCTTAGAGTCTTACGGTTGGCGCCGCTCCTACAATGAGCAGTTCTTC. Protein: CASSLESYGWRRSYNEQFF. The V gene is TRBV7-2, the J gene TRBJ2-1; D not resolved. The germline CDR1 and CDR2 sequences are SGHTA and FQGNSA. CDR3 size: 19 residues. V was clipped by 1 base and J by 0 bases, with 19 bases between them.

The chain joins TRBV7-9 to TRBJ1-2; TRBD1 aligns across 8 bases. CDR1 and CDR2 (germline): SEHNR, FQNEAQ (reference sequence). The junction had 4 bases not matched to a gene; V was cut back by 2 bases and J by 5 bases. The CDR3 loop spans 14 amino acids. Here the CDR3 reads CASSLQGAIYGYTF. CDR3 DNA: TGTGCCAGCAGCTTACAGGGGGCGATTTATGGCTACACCTTC.

Only one count was recorded for this clonotype. For the CDR3, the DNA is TGTGCCAGCAGCCACAGCAACTCCTACGAGCAGTACTTC. Translation gives CASSHSNSYEQYF. J is TRBJ2-7 and V is TRBV7-9; unclear D gene. Germline V gene sequence: CDR1 SEHNR, CDR2 FQNEAQ (reference sequence). V lost 5 bases and J 0 bases, leaving 8 bases between the germline ends. The CDR3 spans 13 residues.

This rearrangement joins TRBV7-2 to TRBJ2-3, with D tentatively TRBD2 (5 bases). Between the trimmed V and J ends, which lost 2 bases and 5 bases, there was a span of 8 bases. There are 13 residues in the CDR3. The germline V gene encodes CDR1 SGHTA and CDR2 FQGNSA. The CDR3 protein is CASSLTSQDTQYF. The CDR3 DNA follows: TGTGCCAGCAGCTTAACTAGTCAAGATACGCAGTATTTT.

This clonotype appeared once. The chain couples TRBV4-3 to TRBJ1-6; D is uncertain. Germline loops: CDR1 LGHNA, CDR2 YSLEER. The CDR3 spans 17 residues. Trimming stripped 0 bases from V and 3 bases from J, with 12 bases between. The CDR3 reads CASSQDRPAFYNSPLHF. CDR3 sequence (DNA): TGCGCCAGCAGCCAAGATAGGCCAGCTTTCTATAATTCACCCCTCCACTTT.

The chain couples TRBV7-2 to TRBJ1-6, with a tentative D call TRBD1 (5 bases). Germline V gives CDR1 SGHTA, CDR2 FQGNSA. The CDR3 covers 15 residues. The V end was cut by 5 bases, the J end by 10 bases, with 18 bases between. The DNA for the CDR3 is TGTGCCAGCAGCGCCCCAGGGAAGGAAAGGTCACCCCTCCACTTT. Translated, it gives CASSAPGKERSPLHF.

The rearrangement joins TRBV2 to TRBJ2-7; D possibly corresponds to TRBD2 (5 bases). V was shortened by 8 bases and J by 0 bases, with 11 bases between the two germline ends. Germline CDR1 SNHLY, CDR2 FYNNEI. The CDR3 contains 13 residues. CDR3 DNA sequence: TGTGCCAGCGTTCAGCGGAGCTCCTACGAGCAGTACTTC. Its protein is CASVQRSSYEQYF.

This clonotype appeared a few times. The V and J genes are TRBV10-3 and TRBJ1-2; D unresolved. V was pared by 2 bases and J by 7 bases, with 8 bases between. There are 12 residues in the CDR3. Germline CDR1 reads ENHRY; CDR2 reads SYGVKD. The CDR3 loop reads CAISEEVSGYTF. CDR3 sequence (DNA): TGTGCCATCAGTGAGGAGGTGTCTGGCTACACCTTC.

This clonotype turned up a few times. The chain uses TRBV7-9 and TRBJ2-5; 8 bases agree with TRBD1. The CDR3 consists of 13 residues. The germline V gene encodes CDR1 SEHNR and CDR2 FQNEAQ (reference sequence). With 5 bases clipped from V and 5 bases from J, the junction kept 4 bases outside the gene matches. The CDR3 DNA reads as TGTGCCAGCAGCGGACAGGGTTTCGAGACCCAGTACTTC. Translation: CASSGQGFETQYF.

The chain carries TRBV4-3 and TRBJ2-1, with TRBD1 as a possible D gene (6 bases). V was cut by 1 base and J by 10 bases, with 17 bases left in between. The CDR3 contains 15 residues. CDR1 and CDR2 (germline): LGHNA, YSLEER. The CDR3 region has the DNA TGCGCCAGCAGCCAAGGGCGCGCACAGGGATGGGAGCAGTTCTTC. It encodes CASSQGRAQGWEQFF.

This clonotype was found a few times. The chain has TRBV20-1 and TRBJ2-3; 7 positions agree with TRBD2. CDR3 length equals 13 residues. Trimming took 6 bases from V and 3 from J; bases not matched to a gene: 6. The germline V gene encodes CDR1 DFQATT and CDR2 SNEGSKA (reference sequence). The CDR3 is CSATRGGTDTQYF. Written as DNA, the CDR3 is TGCAGTGCGACGAGGGGAGGGACAGATACGCAGTATTTT.

CDR3 in amino acids: CSARTGAPNQPQHF. CDR3 DNA sequence: TGCAGTGCACGGACAGGGGCCCCCAATCAGCCCCAGCATTTT. V and J are TRBV20-1 and TRBJ1-5; TRBD1 matches 9 bases. Germline CDR1 is DFQATT and CDR2 is SNEGSKA (reference sequence). The CDR3 runs to 14 residues. V lost 6 bases and J lost 3; bases outside the gene matches: 6.

This chain links TRBV28 with TRBJ1-5; unclear D gene. CDR1 and CDR2 from the germline V gene are MDHEN and SYDVKM. This CDR3 contains 15 residues. The V gene lost 3 bases and the J gene lost 0 bases, with 9 bases spanning the gap. The CDR3 loop is CASSLVGISNQPQHF. CDR3 in DNA: TGTGCCAGCAGTTTGGTAGGGATTAGCAATCAGCCCCAGCATTTT.

This clonotype has only a few counts. The V call is TRBV28, the J call TRBJ1-4, with a possible D match to TRBD1 (6 bases). Trimming left V 7 bases short and J 8 bases short, with 17 bases between. Germline CDR1 MDHEN, CDR2 SYDVKM. The CDR3 has 14 amino acids. CDR3 nucleotides: TGTGCCAGCACTGCGGACAGCGTTAGGGAAAAACTGTTTTTT. Translation: CASTADSVREKLFF. The entire variable domain, with the rest obtained from reference TRBV28 and TRBJ1-4, is as follows: DVKVTQSSRYLVKRTGEKVFLECVQDMDHENMFWYRQDPGLGLRLIYFSYDVKMKEKGDIPEGYSVSREKKERFSLILESASTNQTSMYLCASTADSVREKLFFGSGTQLSVL.

The chain combines TRBV5-1 with TRBJ2-1, with 7 bases that match TRBD2. The germline V gene has CDR1 SGHRS and CDR2 YFSETQ. The V gene end was trimmed by 3 bases and the J gene end by 6 bases; junction bases not matched to a gene: 9. The CDR3 contains 15 residues. The CDR3 spells CASSSGLVNTNEQFF. In DNA form, the CDR3 reads TGCGCCAGCAGCTCCGGACTAGTCAATACCAATGAGCAGTTCTTC. Variable domain in full (rest from reference TRBV5-1 and TRBJ2-1): KAGVTQTPRYLIKTRGQQVTLSCSPISGHRSVSWYQQTPGQGLQFLFEYFSETQRNKGNFPGRFSGRQFSNSRSEMNVSTLELGDSALYLCASSSGLVNTNEQFFGPGTRLTVL.

In this sample, this clonotype turned up a few times. The chain's CDR3 is CASSVTGPNSGNTIYF. The CDR3 DNA follows: TGTGCCAGCAGCGTCACAGGGCCAAACTCTGGAAACACCATATATTTT. This chain joins TRBV7-8 and TRBJ1-3; D perhaps matches TRBD1 (6 bases). The CDR3 has 16 amino acids. Trimming took 5 bases from V and 0 from J, leaving 14 bases between them. Per the germline V gene, CDR1 is SGHVS and CDR2 is FQNEAQ.

The sample holds many counts of this clonotype. The chain links TRBV19 to TRBJ1-1; 7 bases fit TRBD1. The CDR3 extends over 13 amino acids. Germline values: CDR1 LNHDA, CDR2 SQIVND (reference sequence). After removal of 8 bases from V and 4 bases from J, the junction contained 7 bases not matched to a gene. For the CDR3, the DNA is TGTGCCAGTTCCCAACAGGGGCGCACTGAAGCTTTCTTT. Translation: CASSQQGRTEAFF.

V usage is TRBV19 and J usage is TRBJ2-3; D could derive from TRBD1 or TRBD2 (5 bases each). Per germline, CDR1 LNHDA and CDR2 SQIVND (reference sequence). V lost 3 bases and J lost 0, with 10 bases in between. The CDR3 is 15 amino acids. The CDR3 DNA sequence: TGTGCCAGTAGTATGCAGGGACCTAGCACAGATACGCAGTATTTT. It codes for CASSMQGPSTDTQYF.

The chain carries TRBV29-1 and TRBJ2-7, with 11 bases identical to TRBD2. The CDR3 has 13 amino acids. The germline gives CDR1 SQVTM, CDR2 ANQGSEA. Losses at the gene ends were 3 bases for V and 6 bases for J; bases not matched to a gene: 4. The CDR3 sequence is CSVEISGRGEQYF. For the CDR3, the DNA is TGCAGCGTTGAGATTAGCGGGAGGGGCGAGCAGTACTTC.